The subject of this entry is one TCR beta chain. Its specificity is not known. Donors gave around 10 milliliters of peripheral blood apiece. This CDR3 is 14 amino acids long. CDR1 SGHVS and CDR2 FQNEAQ come from the germline V gene. Trimming took off 6 bases at V and 6 bases at J, with 15 bases between the two ends. The sample originates from a study of blood T cells in healthy people across ages. Study-level findings and limits: With age, beta diversity per million T cells declined roughly linearly, significantly by approximately 40.

For the second PCR, which ran for about 7 to 11 cycles, a sample-barcoded 5' primer and a J-beta primer mix were used. Each of the cDNA molecules was tagged by a template-switch adaptor with 12 random nucleotides. Sequencing yielded, for each sample, at least 3 million paired-end reads carrying CDR3. TCRdb redid the calling of the 5' RACE reads with MiXCR, one entry per CDR3 protein. In the table there are over a million distinct CDR3 sequences, roughly 59% of which are singletons. The chain carries TRBV7-8 and TRBJ2-1; D gene unclear. The receptor was derived from a man aged 18 to 30 in good health. Sequencing input: blood. The CDR3 is CASRPLGRSNEQFF. In nucleotides, the CDR3 is TGTGCCAGCAGACCACTCGGACGGTCCAATGAGCAGTTCTTC.